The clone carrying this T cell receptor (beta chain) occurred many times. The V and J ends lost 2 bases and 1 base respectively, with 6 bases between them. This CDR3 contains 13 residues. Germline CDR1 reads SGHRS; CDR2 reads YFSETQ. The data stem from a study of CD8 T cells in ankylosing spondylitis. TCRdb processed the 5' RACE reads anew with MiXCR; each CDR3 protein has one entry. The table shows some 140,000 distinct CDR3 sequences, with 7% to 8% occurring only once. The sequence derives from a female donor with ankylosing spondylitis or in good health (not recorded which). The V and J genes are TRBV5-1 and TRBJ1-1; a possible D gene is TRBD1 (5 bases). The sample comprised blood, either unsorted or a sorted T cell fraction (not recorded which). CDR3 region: CASSFRGNTEAFF. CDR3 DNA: TGCGCCAGCAGCTTTAGGGGGAACACTGAAGCTTTCTTT.